This TCR beta chain was profiled in a study of blood T cell repertoires in COVID-19. About the research overall: Sites across the United States, Italy and Spain contributed samples from acute and convalescent COVID-19. Sample material is recorded as cDNA or gDNA derived from T cells, B-cell-depleted T cells, or PBMCs.

CDR3 length equals 12 residues. The junction had 3 bases not matched to a gene; V was cut back by 6 bases and J by 7 bases. Germline CDR1 is SQVTM and CDR2 is ANQGSEA. Per the study methods: How many nucleated cells were present was estimated from reference gene primer amplification. TCRdb's copy holds only in-frame clones and misses some; the assay was immunoSEQ multiplex PCR. V, J and clone size are taken as reported in that table, and D and trimming were inferred from the DNA itself. The sample holds over 150,000 clones, roughly 80% seen once. In Seattle, patients joined the study during active infection and were tracked longitudinally.

Source material: peripheral blood. This chain joins TRBV29-1 and TRBJ1-5, with 10 bases fitting TRBD1. The TCR was taken from a woman between 55 and 75 years old with COVID-19, enrolled during active disease. CDR3 DNA sequence: TGCAGCGTCGGGACAGGGGAGCAGCCCCAGCATTTT. Protein sequence: CSVGTGEQPQHF.